This entry features one TCR beta chain sequence. This sample was included in a study of cytomegalovirus exposure and HLA in healthy donors. The CDR3 is 12 residues long. Trimming removed 3 bases from V and 7 bases from J; junction bases left unmatched: 3. CDR1 and CDR2 from the germline V gene are ENHRY and SYGVKD. Primers included in the PCR were 60 Vbeta and 13 Jbeta primers. Sequencing used immunoSEQ multiplex PCR; TCRdb keeps in-frame clones, though not all of them. The repertoire table contains 150,000 to 200,000 clones. This TCR was sampled from a man between 25 and 39 years old in good health and CMV-seronegative. This chain connects TRBV10-3 to TRBJ2-7; TRBD2 matches at 7 bases. The specimen sequenced was PBMCs. The CDR3 sequence: CAISDSGGEQYF. In DNA, the CDR3 is TGTGCCATCAGTGACTCGGGGGGAGAGCAGTACTTC.